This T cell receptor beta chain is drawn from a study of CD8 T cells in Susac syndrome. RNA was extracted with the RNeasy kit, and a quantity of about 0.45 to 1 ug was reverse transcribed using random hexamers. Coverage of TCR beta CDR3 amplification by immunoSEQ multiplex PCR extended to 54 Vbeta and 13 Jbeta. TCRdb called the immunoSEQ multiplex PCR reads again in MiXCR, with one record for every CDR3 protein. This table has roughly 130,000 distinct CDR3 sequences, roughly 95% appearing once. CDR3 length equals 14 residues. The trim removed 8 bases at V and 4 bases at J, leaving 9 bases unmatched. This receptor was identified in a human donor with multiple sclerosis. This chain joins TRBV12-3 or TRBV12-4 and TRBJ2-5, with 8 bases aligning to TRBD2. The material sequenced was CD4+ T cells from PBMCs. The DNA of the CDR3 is TGTGCCAGCGGGCTTACTAGCGGAGGAGAGACCCAGTACTTC. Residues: CASGLTSGGETQYF.